The rows below give T cell receptor beta chains drawn from one sample of a study of cytotoxic CD8 clonotypes in ibrutinib-treated CLL. Some clones are missing from TCRdb's copy, which holds only in-frame ones; the method was immunoSEQ multiplex PCR. The sample holds 250,000 to 350,000 clones, around 77% seen once. The sequencing used PBMCs, collected at disease progression, from a patient treated with ibrutinib. The receptors stem from a human donor with chronic lymphocytic leukemia. Each CDR3 is given with its conserved first and last residue. A D gene is named only where the DNA matches it firmly. Size values are once, few and many counts, or a class for expanded clones, and some rows have none.

j_gene | d_gene | abundance | v_gene | CDR3aa | CDR3nt
TRBJ2-7 | - | - | TRBV15 | CATSREPDSHPRGEQYF | TGTGCCACCAGCAGGGAACCTGACTCACACCCCCGCGGCGAGCAGTACTTC
TRBJ2-3 | - | - | TRBV13 | CASSHSGVWDTQYF | TGTGCCAGCAGCCACTCCGGGGTTTGGGATACGCAGTATTTT
TRBJ1-1 | TRBD1 | - | TRBV28 | CASSIPGTGGEAFF | TGTGCCAGCAGTATACCAGGGACAGGCGGTGAAGCTTTCTTT
TRBJ1-1 | - | - | TRBV9 | CASSVALRATEAFF | TGTGCCAGCAGCGTAGCTCTCCGGGCCACTGAAGCTTTCTTT
TRBJ2-1 | TRBD2 | once | TRBV4-2 | CASSPSGRREVGEQFF | TGTGCCAGCAGCCCCTCCGGCAGGCGGGAGGTGGGTGAGCAGTTCTTC
TRBJ2-3 | - | - | TRBV28 | CASSTREDREGHTQYF | TGTGCCAGCAGTACCCGGGAGGACAGGGAGGGTCATACGCAGTATTTT
TRBJ2-1 | TRBD1 | - | TRBV9 | CASSKGTGLLLSYNEQFF | TGTGCCAGCAGCAAAGGGACAGGGCTGCTTCTCTCCTACAATGAGCAGTTCTTC
TRBJ2-3 | TRBD1 | - | TRBV11-3 | CASSLGTGNLDTQYF | TGTGCCAGCAGCTTAGGGACAGGAAACTTAGATACGCAGTATTTT
TRBJ1-2 | - | - | TRBV9 | CASSVPPHGYTF | TGTGCCAGCAGCGTACCGCCACATGGCTACACCTTC
TRBJ1-5 | - | - | TRBV28 | CASSFGGRGQPQHF | TGTGCCAGCAGTTTTGGTGGCAGGGGACAGCCCCAGCATTTT
TRBJ2-5 | - | - | TRBV5-1 | CASSLPQETQYF | TGCGCCAGCAGCTTGCCCCAAGAGACCCAGTACTTC
TRBJ2-3 | - | - | TRBV4-3 | CASSQDSRAGLYF | TGCGCCAGCAGCCAAGATTCCAGGGCAGGGTTGTATTTT
TRBJ2-3 | - | - | TRBV10-1 | CASSLSTDTQYF | TGCGCCAGCAGTTTAAGCACAGATACGCAGTATTTT
TRBJ2-3 | - | many | TRBV7-3 | CASSLYGSTNTQYF | TGTGCCAGCAGCTTATACGGGAGTACCAATACGCAGTATTTT
TRBJ1-2 | - | - | TRBV29-1 | CSVEEIETFTNYGYTF | TGCAGCGTTGAAGAAATCGAGACATTCACCAACTATGGCTACACCTTC
TRBJ2-7 | - | - | TRBV28 | CASSLWGPTYEQYF | TGTGCCAGCAGTTTGTGGGGGCCCACCTACGAGCAGTACTTC
TRBJ1-1 | TRBD1 | - | TRBV7-9 | CASSLYGGGGGTEAFF | TGTGCCAGCTCTCTCTATGGAGGGGGCGGGGGCACTGAAGCTTTCTTT
TRBJ2-5 | - | - | TRBV28 | CASSLPTGEGQETQYF | TGTGCCAGCAGTTTACCTACAGGGGAGGGCCAAGAGACCCAGTACTTC
TRBJ1-5 | TRBD1 | few | TRBV7-9 | CASSRQGNNQPQHF | TGTGCCAGCAGCAGACAGGGTAACAATCAGCCCCAGCATTTT
TRBJ2-3 | - | - | TRBV25-1 | CASSAGEWDTQYF | TGTGCCAGCAGTGCAGGGGAGTGGGATACGCAGTATTTT
TRBJ2-3 | TRBD1 | - | TRBV4-1 | CASSSDRGFIQYF | TGCGCCAGCAGTTCCGACAGGGGCTTCATACAGTATTTT
TRBJ1-5 | TRBD1 | - | TRBV28 | CASRSDRARNQPQHF | TGTGCCAGCAGATCCGACAGGGCCCGCAACCAGCCCCAGCATTTT
TRBJ1-1 | - | - | TRBV20-1 | CSARVGGEAFF | TGCAGTGCTAGAGTAGGAGGTGAAGCTTTCTTT
TRBJ2-7 | - | - | TRBV11-2 | CASSLGTGGGVSYEQYF | TGTGCCAGCAGCTTAGGAACTGGTGGGGGCGTCTCCTACGAGCAGTACTTC
TRBJ2-5 | - | - | TRBV28 | CASSLLTRGETQYF | TGTGCCAGCAGTTTATTGACTAGGGGGGAGACCCAGTACTTC
TRBJ2-7 | - | - | TRBV28 | CASSFTQGNEQYF | TGTGCCAGCAGTTTTACCCAGGGGAACGAGCAGTACTTC
TRBJ2-7 | TRBD2 | - | TRBV27 | CASSSLTSGRPGAYEQYF | TGTGCCAGCAGTTCGCTGACTAGCGGGAGGCCCGGCGCCTACGAGCAGTACTTC
TRBJ2-2 | TRBD2 | - | TRBV7-3 | CASSLRLAGGPGELFF | TGTGCCAGCAGCCTTAGACTAGCGGGAGGCCCCGGGGAGCTGTTTTTT
TRBJ2-5 | - | - | TRBV18 | CASSIAVHPQETQYF | TGTGCCAGCTCGATAGCCGTCCATCCCCAAGAGACCCAGTACTTC
TRBJ2-3 | - | - | TRBV5-1 | CASSLAARTKTDTQYF | TGCGCCAGCAGCTTGGCCGCTCGGACTAAAACAGATACGCAGTATTTT
TRBJ2-2 | TRBD1 | - | TRBV10-3 | CAIRLGQYTGELFF | TGTGCCATCAGACTGGGACAGTACACCGGGGAGCTGTTTTTT
TRBJ2-1 | TRBD1 | - | TRBV29-1 | CSVEARTGNEQFF | TGCAGCGTTGAAGCAAGGACAGGCAATGAGCAGTTCTTC
TRBJ2-2 | TRBD2 | - | TRBV4-1 | CASSQSGRNTGELFF | TGCGCCAGCAGCCAGAGCGGGAGGAACACCGGGGAGCTGTTTTTT
TRBJ2-7 | - | few | TRBV7-6 | CASSLARGAPYEQYF | TGTGCCAGCAGCTTAGCGAGGGGGGCACCTTACGAGCAGTACTTC
TRBJ1-5 | - | - | TRBV15 | CATSRERPPQHF | TGTGCCACCAGCAGAGAACGGCCGCCCCAGCATTTT
TRBJ2-3 | TRBD2 | - | TRBV7-3 | CASSLRRGGTDTQYF | TGTGCCAGCAGCCTTCGGCGGGGGGGCACAGATACGCAGTATTTT
TRBJ2-5 | TRBD2 | few | TRBV7-8 | CASSLVVAGAATQYF | TGTGCCAGCAGCTTAGTTGTAGCGGGGGCCGCCACCCAGTACTTC
TRBJ2-3 | - | - | TRBV29-1 | CSHSGSSTDTQYF | TGCAGCCACTCGGGCAGCAGCACAGATACGCAGTATTTT
TRBJ2-5 | - | - | TRBV2 | CASSEALLRIGDQETQYF | TGTGCCAGCAGTGAAGCGCTCTTGAGAATTGGGGACCAAGAGACCCAGTACTTC
TRBJ1-2 | - | - | TRBV5-6 | CASSRGNNYGYTF | TGTGCCAGCAGCCGGGGCAATAACTATGGCTACACCTTC
TRBJ1-1 | - | - | TRBV9 | CASSTNTEAFF | TGTGCCAGCAGCACTAACACTGAAGCTTTCTTT
TRBJ2-7 | - | - | TRBV4-3 | CASSQMDSPTYEQYF | TGCGCCAGCAGCCAAATGGACAGCCCCACCTACGAGCAGTACTTC
TRBJ2-1 | - | - | TRBV5-1 | CASSRRDEVYNEQFF | TGCGCCAGCAGCCGGCGGGACGAGGTCTACAATGAGCAGTTCTTC
TRBJ2-2 | - | - | TRBV9 | CASSVGVMNGELFF | TGTGCCAGCAGCGTGGGGGTCATGAACGGGGAGCTGTTTTTT
TRBJ2-5 | - | - | TRBV5-1 | CASAQSQGQETQYF | TGCGCCAGCGCCCAGTCCCAGGGTCAAGAGACCCAGTACTTC
TRBJ1-1 | - | - | TRBV4-1 | CASSQEARGGQAFF | TGCGCCAGCAGCCAAGAAGCCAGGGGAGGCCAAGCTTTCTTT
TRBJ1-2 | - | - | TRBV4-2 | CASSQGKKGPAYGYTF | TGTGCCAGCAGCCAAGGGAAGAAGGGTCCGGCCTATGGCTACACCTTC
TRBJ1-5 | - | once | TRBV27 | CASIPRREGSNQPQHF | TGTGCCAGCATCCCTCGGAGGGAGGGGAGCAATCAGCCCCAGCATTTT
TRBJ2-1 | - | - | TRBV9 | CASSFHPRLGDEQFF | TGTGCCAGCAGCTTCCACCCTCGGCTTGGCGATGAGCAGTTCTTC
TRBJ2-7 | - | - | TRBV29-1 | CSVRTVSYEQYF | TGCAGCGTGCGGACAGTCTCCTACGAGCAGTACTTC
TRBJ1-2 | - | - | TRBV6-1 | CASSEVGQGSYGYTF | TGTGCCAGCAGTGAAGTGGGACAAGGGAGCTATGGCTACACCTTC
TRBJ2-7 | - | - | TRBV6-5 | CASSRETGEQYF | TGTGCCAGCAGCCGGGAGACAGGCGAGCAGTACTTC
TRBJ2-7 | - | once | TRBV28 | CASTSAQGDEQYF | TGTGCCAGCACCTCAGCTCAGGGTGACGAGCAGTACTTC
TRBJ1-2 | - | - | TRBV19 | CASGPYGYTF | TGTGCCAGCGGCCCCTATGGCTACACCTTC
TRBJ2-7 | - | - | TRBV2 | CATRDRDGQYF | TGTGCCACTCGCGACCGGGACGGACAGTACTTC
TRBJ2-4 | - | - | TRBV2 | CASMDDSLIQYF | TGTGCCAGCATGGACGACTCGCTCATTCAGTACTTC